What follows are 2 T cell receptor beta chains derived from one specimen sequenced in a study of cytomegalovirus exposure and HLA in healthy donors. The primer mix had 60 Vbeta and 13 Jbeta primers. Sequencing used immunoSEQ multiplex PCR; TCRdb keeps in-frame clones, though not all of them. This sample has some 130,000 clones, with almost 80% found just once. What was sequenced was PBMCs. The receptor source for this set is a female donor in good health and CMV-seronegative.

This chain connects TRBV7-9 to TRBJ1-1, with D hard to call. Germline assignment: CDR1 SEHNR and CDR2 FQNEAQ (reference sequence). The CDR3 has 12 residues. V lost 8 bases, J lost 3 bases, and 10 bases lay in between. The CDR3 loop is CASCLSDTEAFF. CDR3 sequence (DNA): TGTGCCAGCTGTTTGTCGGACACTGAAGCTTTCTTT.

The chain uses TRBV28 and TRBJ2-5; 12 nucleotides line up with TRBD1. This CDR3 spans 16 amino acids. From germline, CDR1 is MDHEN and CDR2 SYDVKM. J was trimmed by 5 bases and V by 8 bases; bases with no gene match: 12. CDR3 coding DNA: TGTGCCAGCTCCATTAACCGGGACAGGGGGCTGGAGACCCAGTACTTC. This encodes CASSINRDRGLETQYF.